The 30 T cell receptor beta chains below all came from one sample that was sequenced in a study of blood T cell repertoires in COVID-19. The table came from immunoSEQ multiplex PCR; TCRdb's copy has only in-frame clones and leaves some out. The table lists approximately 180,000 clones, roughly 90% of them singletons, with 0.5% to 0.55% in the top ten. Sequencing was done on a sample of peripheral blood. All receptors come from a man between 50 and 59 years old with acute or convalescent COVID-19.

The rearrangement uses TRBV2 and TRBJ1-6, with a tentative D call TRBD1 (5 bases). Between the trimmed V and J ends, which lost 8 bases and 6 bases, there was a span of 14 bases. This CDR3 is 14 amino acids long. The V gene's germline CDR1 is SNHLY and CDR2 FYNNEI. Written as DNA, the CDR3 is TGTGCCAGCGCGGGAGGCCAGGGTAATTCACCCCTCCACTTT. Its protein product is CASAGGQGNSPLHF.

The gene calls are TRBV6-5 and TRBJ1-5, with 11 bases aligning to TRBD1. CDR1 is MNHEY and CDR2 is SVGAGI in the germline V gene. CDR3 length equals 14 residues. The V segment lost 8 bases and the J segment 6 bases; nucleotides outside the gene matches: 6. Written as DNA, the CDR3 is TGTGCCAGCCTTGGGACAGGGGGAATTCAGCCCCAGCATTTT. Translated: CASLGTGGIQPQHF.

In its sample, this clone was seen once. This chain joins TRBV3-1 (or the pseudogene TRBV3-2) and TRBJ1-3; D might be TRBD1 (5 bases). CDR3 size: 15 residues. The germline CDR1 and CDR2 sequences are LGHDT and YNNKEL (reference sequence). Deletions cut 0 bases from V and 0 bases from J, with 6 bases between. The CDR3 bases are TGTGCCAGCAGCCAAGAAGGGGTCTCTGGAAACACCATATATTTT. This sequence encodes CASSQEGVSGNTIYF.

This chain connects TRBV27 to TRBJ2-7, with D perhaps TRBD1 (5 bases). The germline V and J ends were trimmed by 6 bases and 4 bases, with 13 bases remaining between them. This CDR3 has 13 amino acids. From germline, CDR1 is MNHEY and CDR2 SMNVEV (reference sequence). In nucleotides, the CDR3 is TGTGCCAGCAGCCCCGGCCAGGGATACGAGCAGTACGTC. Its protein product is CASSPGQGYEQYV.

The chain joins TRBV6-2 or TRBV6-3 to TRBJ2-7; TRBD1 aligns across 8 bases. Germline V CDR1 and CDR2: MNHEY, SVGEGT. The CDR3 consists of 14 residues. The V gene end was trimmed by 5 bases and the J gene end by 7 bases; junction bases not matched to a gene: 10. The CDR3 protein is CASSQAVDRVEQYV. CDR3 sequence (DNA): TGTGCCAGCAGTCAAGCTGTGGACAGGGTTGAGCAGTACGTC.

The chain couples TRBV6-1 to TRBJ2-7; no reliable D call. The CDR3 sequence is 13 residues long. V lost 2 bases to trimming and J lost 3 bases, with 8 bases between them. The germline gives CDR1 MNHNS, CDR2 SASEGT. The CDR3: CASSERQVYEQYF. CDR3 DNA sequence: TGTGCCAGCAGTGAAAGGCAGGTCTACGAGCAGTACTTC.

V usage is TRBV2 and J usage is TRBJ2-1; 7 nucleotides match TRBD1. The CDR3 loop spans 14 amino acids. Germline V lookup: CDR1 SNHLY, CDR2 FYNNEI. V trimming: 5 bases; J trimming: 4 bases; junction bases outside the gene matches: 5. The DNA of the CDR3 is TGTGCCAGCAGTTCCGGGACAGAGTACAATGAGCAGTTCTTC. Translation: CASSSGTEYNEQFF.

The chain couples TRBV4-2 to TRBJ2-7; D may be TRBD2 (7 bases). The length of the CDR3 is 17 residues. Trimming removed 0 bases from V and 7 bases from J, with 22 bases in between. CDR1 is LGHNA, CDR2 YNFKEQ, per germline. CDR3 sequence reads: CASSQDLGGSGVREQYV. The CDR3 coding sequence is TGTGCCAGCAGCCAAGACCTTGGGGGCAGCGGGGTAAGGGAGCAGTACGTC.

The CDR3 sequence: CASRSGWTGELFF. CDR3 in DNA: TGTGCCAGCAGGTCAGGATGGACCGGGGAGCTGTTTTTT. The rearrangement links TRBV2 to TRBJ2-2, with D unclear. Between the trimmed V and J ends, which lost 6 bases and 5 bases, there was a span of 10 bases. Looked up from germline, CDR1 is SNHLY and CDR2 is FYNNEI. The CDR3 is made up of 13 amino acids. Using reference TRBV2 and TRBJ2-2 for the parts outside the CDR3, the full variable domain is EPEVTQTPSHQVTQMGQEVILRCVPISNHLYFYWYRQILGQKVEFLVSFYNNEISEKSEIFDDQFSVERPDGSNFTLKIRSTKLEDSAMYFCASRSGWTGELFFGEGSRLTVL.

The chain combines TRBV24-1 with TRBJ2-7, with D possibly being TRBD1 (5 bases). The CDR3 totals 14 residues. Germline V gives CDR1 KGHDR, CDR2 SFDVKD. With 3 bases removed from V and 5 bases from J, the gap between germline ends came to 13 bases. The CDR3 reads CATSDTQGSHEQYF. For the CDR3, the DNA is TGTGCCACCAGTGATACCCAGGGTTCGCACGAGCAGTACTTC.

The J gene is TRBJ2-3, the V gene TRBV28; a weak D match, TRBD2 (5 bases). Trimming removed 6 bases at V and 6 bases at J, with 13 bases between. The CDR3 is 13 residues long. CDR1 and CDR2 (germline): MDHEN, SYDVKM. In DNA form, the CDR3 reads TGTGCCAGCAGGGGAGTTCCGGTGGATACGCAGTATTTT. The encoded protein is CASRGVPVDTQYF.

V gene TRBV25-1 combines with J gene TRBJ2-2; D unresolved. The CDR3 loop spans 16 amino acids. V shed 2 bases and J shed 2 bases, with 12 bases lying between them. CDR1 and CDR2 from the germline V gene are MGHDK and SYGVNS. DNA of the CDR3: TGTGCCAGCAGTGAAGCGGTGGTGGTCAACACCGGGGAGCTGTTTTTT. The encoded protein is CASSEAVVVNTGELFF.

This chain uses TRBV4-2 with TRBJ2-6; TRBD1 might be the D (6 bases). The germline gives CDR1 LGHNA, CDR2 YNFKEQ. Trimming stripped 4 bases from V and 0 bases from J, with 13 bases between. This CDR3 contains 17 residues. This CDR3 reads CASSPAGVSSGANVLTF. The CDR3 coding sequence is TGTGCCAGCAGCCCGGCAGGGGTGTCCTCTGGGGCCAACGTCCTGACTTTC.

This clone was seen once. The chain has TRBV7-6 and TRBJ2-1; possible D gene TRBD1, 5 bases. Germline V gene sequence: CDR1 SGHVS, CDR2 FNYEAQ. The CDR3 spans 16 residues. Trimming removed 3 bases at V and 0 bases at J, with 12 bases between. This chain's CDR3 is CASSLTAYSSYNEQFF. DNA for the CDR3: TGTGCCAGCAGCTTGACAGCTTATAGCTCCTACAATGAGCAGTTCTTC.

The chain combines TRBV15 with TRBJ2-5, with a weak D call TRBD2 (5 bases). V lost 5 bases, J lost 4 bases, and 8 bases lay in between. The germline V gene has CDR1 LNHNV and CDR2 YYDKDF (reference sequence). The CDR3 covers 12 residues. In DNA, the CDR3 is TGTGCCACCAGCGGACTCCGAGAGACCCAGTACTTC. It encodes CATSGLRETQYF. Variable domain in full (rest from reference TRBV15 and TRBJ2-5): DAMVIQNPRYQVTQFGKPVTLSCSQTLNHNVMYWYQQKSSQAPKLLFHYYDKDFNNEADTPDNFQSRRPNTSFCFLDIRSPGLGDTAMYLCATSGLRETQYFGPGTRLLVL.

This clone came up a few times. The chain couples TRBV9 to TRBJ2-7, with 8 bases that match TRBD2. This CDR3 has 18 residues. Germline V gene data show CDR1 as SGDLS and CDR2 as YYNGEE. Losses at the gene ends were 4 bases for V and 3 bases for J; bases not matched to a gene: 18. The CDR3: CASSRQPGGVTGSYEQYF. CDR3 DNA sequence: TGTGCCAGCAGCCGACAGCCGGGGGGGGTGACGGGAAGCTACGAGCAGTACTTC. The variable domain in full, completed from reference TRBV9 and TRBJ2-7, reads DSGVTQTPKHLITATGQRVTLRCSPRSGDLSVYWYQQSLDQGLQFLIQYYNGEERAKGNILERFSAQQFPDLHSELNLSSLELGDSALYFCASSRQPGGVTGSYEQYFGPGTRLTVT.

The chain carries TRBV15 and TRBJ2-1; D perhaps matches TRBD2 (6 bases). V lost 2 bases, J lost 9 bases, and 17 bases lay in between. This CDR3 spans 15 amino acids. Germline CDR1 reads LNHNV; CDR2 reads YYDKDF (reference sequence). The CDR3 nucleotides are TGTGCCACCAGCAGATCCTCAAGGGGAGGCAGTGAGCAGTTCTTC. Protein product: CATSRSSRGGSEQFF.

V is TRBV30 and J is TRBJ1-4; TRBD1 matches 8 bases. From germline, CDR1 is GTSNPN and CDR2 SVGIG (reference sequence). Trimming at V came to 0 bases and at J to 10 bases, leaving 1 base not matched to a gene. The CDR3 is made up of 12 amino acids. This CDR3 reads CAWSVQGVKLFF. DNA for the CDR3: TGTGCCTGGAGTGTACAGGGGGTAAAACTGTTTTTT.

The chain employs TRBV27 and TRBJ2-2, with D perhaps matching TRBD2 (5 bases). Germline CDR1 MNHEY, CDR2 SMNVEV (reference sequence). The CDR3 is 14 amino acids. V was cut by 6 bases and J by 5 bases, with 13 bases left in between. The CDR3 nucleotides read TGTGCCAGCAGCGGGATGAGGAATACCGGGGAGCTGTTTTTT. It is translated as CASSGMRNTGELFF.

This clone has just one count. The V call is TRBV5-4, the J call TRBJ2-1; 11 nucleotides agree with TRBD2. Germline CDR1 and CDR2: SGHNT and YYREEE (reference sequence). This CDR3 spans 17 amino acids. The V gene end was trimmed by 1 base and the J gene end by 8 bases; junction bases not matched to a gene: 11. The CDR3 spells CASSLRGSGGAHDEQFF. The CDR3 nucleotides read TGTGCCAGCAGCTTGAGGGGTAGCGGGGGGGCCCACGATGAGCAGTTCTTC.

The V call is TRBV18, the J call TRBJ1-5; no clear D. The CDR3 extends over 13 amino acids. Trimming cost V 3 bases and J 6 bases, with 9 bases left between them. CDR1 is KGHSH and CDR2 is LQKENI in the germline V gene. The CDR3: CASSPRDFQPQHF. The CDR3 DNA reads TGTGCCAGCTCACCTCGAGATTTTCAGCCCCAGCATTTT.

CDR3 amino acids: CASSYVARGGNTIYF. CDR3 nucleotides: TGTGCCAGCAGTTACGTCGCCAGAGGCGGAAACACCATATATTTT. The chain carries TRBV6-2 or TRBV6-3 and TRBJ1-3; D is unresolved. Germline CDR1 reads MNHEY; CDR2 reads SVGEGT. The CDR3 is 15 residues long. V was shortened by 2 bases and J by 4 bases, with 12 bases between the two germline ends.

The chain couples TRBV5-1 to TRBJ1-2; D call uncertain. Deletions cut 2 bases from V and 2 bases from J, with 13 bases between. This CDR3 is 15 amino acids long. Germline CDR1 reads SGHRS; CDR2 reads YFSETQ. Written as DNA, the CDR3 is TGCGCCAGCAGCTTTGATGGACGGGAGAACTATGGCTACACCTTC. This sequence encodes CASSFDGRENYGYTF.

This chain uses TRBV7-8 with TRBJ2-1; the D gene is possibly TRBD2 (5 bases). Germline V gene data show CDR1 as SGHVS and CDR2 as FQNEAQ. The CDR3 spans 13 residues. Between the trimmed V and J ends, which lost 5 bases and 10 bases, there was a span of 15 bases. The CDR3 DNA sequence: TGTGCCAGCAGCCACACGTTGAGAGGGGAGCAGTTCTTC. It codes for CASSHTLRGEQFF.

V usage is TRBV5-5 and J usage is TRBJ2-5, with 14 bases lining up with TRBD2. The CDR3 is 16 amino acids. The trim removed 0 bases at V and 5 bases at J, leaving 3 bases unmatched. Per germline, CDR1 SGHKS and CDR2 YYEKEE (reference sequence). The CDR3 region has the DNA TGTGCCAGCAGCTTGGGACTAGCGGGAGGGAGGGAGACCCAGTACTTC. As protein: CASSLGLAGGRETQYF.

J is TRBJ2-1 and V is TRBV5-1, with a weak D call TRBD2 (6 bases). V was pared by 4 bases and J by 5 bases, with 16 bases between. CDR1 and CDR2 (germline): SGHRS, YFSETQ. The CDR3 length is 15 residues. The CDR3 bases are TGCGCCAGCAGCACGTTCGGGAGAACAGACAATGAGCAGTTCTTC. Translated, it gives CASSTFGRTDNEQFF.

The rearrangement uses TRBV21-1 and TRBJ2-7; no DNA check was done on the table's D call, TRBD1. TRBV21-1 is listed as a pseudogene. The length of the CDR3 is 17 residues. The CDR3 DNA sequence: TGTGCCAGCAGCAAACTCGGCCCCGACAGTGCGTCCTACGAGCAGTACTTC. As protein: CASSKLGPDSASYEQYF.

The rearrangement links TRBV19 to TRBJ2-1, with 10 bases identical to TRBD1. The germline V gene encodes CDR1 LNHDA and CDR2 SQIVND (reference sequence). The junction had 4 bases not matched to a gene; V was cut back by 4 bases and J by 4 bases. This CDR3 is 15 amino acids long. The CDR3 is CASSTGQGGYNEQFF. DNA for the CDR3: TGTGCCAGTAGTACCGGACAGGGGGGTTACAATGAGCAGTTCTTC.

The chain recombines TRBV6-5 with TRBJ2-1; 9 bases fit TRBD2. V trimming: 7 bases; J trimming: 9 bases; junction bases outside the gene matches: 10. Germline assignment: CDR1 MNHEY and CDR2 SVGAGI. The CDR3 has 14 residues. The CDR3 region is CASTSVLAGTEQFF. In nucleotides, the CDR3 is TGTGCCAGCACGAGTGTCCTAGCGGGGACTGAGCAGTTCTTC.

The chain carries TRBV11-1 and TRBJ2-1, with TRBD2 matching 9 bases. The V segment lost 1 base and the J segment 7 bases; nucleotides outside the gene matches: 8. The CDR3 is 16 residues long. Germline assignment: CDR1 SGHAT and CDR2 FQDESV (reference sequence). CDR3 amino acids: CASSLVSGRQRNEQFF. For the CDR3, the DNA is TGTGCCAGCAGCTTAGTGAGCGGGAGGCAGCGGAATGAGCAGTTCTTC.